The rows below give T cell receptor beta chains drawn from one sample of a study of a mutant IDH1 vaccine in newly diagnosed glioma. These receptors' targets are unknown. Assay: immunoSEQ multiplex PCR; the TCRdb copy retains only in-frame clones and omits some. The sample includes fewer than 150,000 clones, 90% of them seen just once. The sample was PBMCs, taken from a glioma patient whose treatment included an IDH1 peptide vaccine. The receptors derive from a woman in her fifties or sixties with glioma. CDR3s include the opening cysteine and the closing phenylalanine or tryptophan. The D gene is left open where the match is weak. Clone size is given for some rows only: seen once, a few or many times, or a class if the clone is expanded.

D: .
size: .
J: TRBJ2-3
V: TRBV7-6
CDR3: CASSPSRGYLSIKSTDTQYF
DNA: TGTGCCAGCAGCCCTTCGAGGGGGTATCTTTCCATCAAGAGCACAGATACGCAGTATTTT

D: .
size: .
J: TRBJ1-5
V: TRBV30
CDR3: CAWSPQGFQPQHF
DNA: TGTGCCTGGAGTCCACAGGGTTTTCAGCCCCAGCATTTT

D: .
size: .
J: TRBJ1-5
V: TRBV27
CDR3: CASTFIAGSNQPQHF
DNA: TGTGCCAGCACTTTTATAGCGGGATCTAATCAGCCCCAGCATTTT

D: .
size: .
J: TRBJ2-1
V: TRBV6-1
CDR3: CASRSSGPGDEQFF
DNA: TGTGCCAGCAGGTCTAGCGGTCCAGGGGATGAGCAGTTCTTC

D: .
size: .
J: TRBJ2-3
V: TRBV7-8
CDR3: CASSLVRATDTQYF
DNA: TGTGCCAGCAGCTTAGTACGAGCGACAGATACGCAGTATTTT

D: .
size: .
J: TRBJ2-7
V: TRBV7-9
CDR3: CASSLGGVEQYF
DNA: TGTGCCAGCAGCTTAGGAGGGGTCGAGCAGTACTTC

D: .
size: .
J: TRBJ2-7
V: TRBV7-8
CDR3: CASSFDSFQTYYEQYF
DNA: TGTGCCAGCAGCTTCGACAGTTTCCAAACATACTACGAGCAGTACTTC

D: TRBD2
size: .
J: TRBJ2-1
V: TRBV11-3
CDR3: CASSSSGGEYNEQFF
DNA: TGTGCCAGCAGCTCTAGCGGGGGGGAGTACAATGAGCAGTTCTTC

D: TRBD2
size: .
J: TRBJ2-7
V: TRBV28
CDR3: CASSLPGGASSYEQYF
DNA: TGTGCCAGCAGCCTCCCCGGGGGGGCGTCATCCTACGAGCAGTACTTC

D: .
size: .
J: TRBJ1-3
V: TRBV18
CDR3: CASSPPADPSGNTIYF
DNA: TGTGCCAGCTCACCACCGGCGGACCCCTCTGGAAACACCATATATTTT

D: TRBD2
size: .
J: TRBJ2-1
V: TRBV2
CDR3: CASTRAGGRYNEQFF
DNA: TGTGCCAGCACTCGAGCGGGAGGGAGATACAATGAGCAGTTCTTC

D: .
size: once
J: TRBJ1-1
V: TRBV5-1
CDR3: CASSLQVRTEAFF
DNA: TGCGCCAGCAGCTTGCAGGTTCGAACTGAAGCTTTCTTT

D: .
size: .
J: TRBJ2-5
V: TRBV27
CDR3: CASSFRDGQETQYF
DNA: TGTGCCAGCAGTTTTAGGGACGGCCAAGAGACCCAGTACTTC

D: TRBD1
size: .
J: TRBJ1-1
V: TRBV18
CDR3: CASSPWDRNTEAFF
DNA: TGTGCCAGCTCACCGTGGGACAGGAACACTGAAGCTTTCTTT

D: .
size: .
J: TRBJ2-7
V: TRBV15
CDR3: CATRRAKSLGYEQYF
DNA: TGTGCCACCAGGAGAGCAAAATCTCTCGGGTACGAGCAGTACTTC

D: .
size: .
J: TRBJ2-5
V: TRBV12-5
CDR3: CASGLARTGGTQYF
DNA: TGTGCTAGTGGTTTGGCCCGGACTGGAGGGACCCAGTACTTC

D: .
size: once
J: TRBJ2-7
V: TRBV27
CDR3: CASSLQGTYEQYF
DNA: TGTGCCAGCAGTTTGCAGGGCACCTACGAGCAGTACTTC

D: TRBD2
size: .
J: TRBJ2-3
V: TRBV7-8
CDR3: CASSLAVLAGRTDTQYF
DNA: TGTGCCAGCAGCTTAGCTGTGCTAGCGGGCCGCACAGATACGCAGTATTTT

D: .
size: .
J: TRBJ1-1
V: TRBV28
CDR3: CASRDGTGNTEAFF
DNA: TGTGCCAGCAGAGACGGGACGGGGAACACTGAAGCTTTCTTT

D: .
size: .
J: TRBJ1-1
V: TRBV27
CDR3: CASSTSEKTEAFF
DNA: TGTGCCAGCAGTACCTCAGAGAAGACTGAAGCTTTCTTT

D: .
size: .
J: TRBJ2-7
V: TRBV5-4
CDR3: CASSFLPGYEQYF
DNA: TGTGCCAGCAGCTTCCTCCCGGGGTACGAGCAGTACTTC

D: .
size: .
J: TRBJ2-5
V: TRBV10-3
CDR3: CAISEGQETQYF
DNA: TGTGCCATCAGTGAGGGTCAAGAGACCCAGTACTTC

D: .
size: .
J: TRBJ1-1
V: TRBV28
CDR3: CASSAPVLGTEAFF
DNA: TGTGCCAGCAGTGCCCCGGTATTGGGAACTGAAGCTTTCTTT

D: .
size: .
J: TRBJ2-3
V: TRBV7-8
CDR3: CASSLASSADTQYF
DNA: TGTGCCAGCAGCTTAGCCTCTAGCGCAGATACGCAGTATTTT

D: .
size: .
J: TRBJ2-3
V: TRBV28
CDR3: CASRIAAASTDTQYF
DNA: TGTGCCAGCAGGATAGCGGCCGCTAGCACAGATACGCAGTATTTT

D: TRBD1
size: .
J: TRBJ2-7
V: TRBV5-1
CDR3: CASSLVTGVYEQYF
DNA: TGCGCCAGCAGCTTGGTGACAGGGGTCTACGAGCAGTACTTC

D: TRBD1
size: .
J: TRBJ1-3
V: TRBV6-6
CDR3: CASSPRGPSSGNTIYF
DNA: TGTGCCAGCAGTCCGAGGGGGCCCAGCTCTGGAAACACCATATATTTT

D: TRBD2
size: .
J: TRBJ2-3
V: TRBV2
CDR3: CASRGLGSTDTQYF
DNA: TGTGCCAGCCGAGGACTAGGAAGCACAGATACGCAGTATTTT

D: .
size: .
J: TRBJ1-6
V: TRBV10-3
CDR3: CAISESAGRRSSPLHF
DNA: TGTGCCATCAGTGAGTCGGCAGGGCGGCGGAGTTCACCCCTCCACTTT

D: .
size: .
J: TRBJ2-7
V: TRBV30
CDR3: CAWSSPTNSYEQYF
DNA: TGTGCCTGGAGTTCGCCGACAAACTCCTACGAGCAGTACTTC

D: .
size: .
J: TRBJ1-1
V: TRBV6-5
CDR3: CASSYFRGNTEAFF
DNA: TGTGCCAGCAGTTACTTTCGCGGGAACACTGAAGCTTTCTTT

D: TRBD1
size: .
J: TRBJ1-1
V: TRBV4-1
CDR3: CASSHTGGANTEAFF
DNA: TGCGCCAGCAGCCATACAGGGGGCGCGAACACTGAAGCTTTCTTT

D: TRBD1
size: .
J: TRBJ1-2
V: TRBV6-5
CDR3: CASTIGTGGFYGYTF
DNA: TGTGCCAGCACCATCGGGACAGGGGGCTTCTATGGCTACACCTTC

D: .
size: few
J: TRBJ2-7
V: TRBV19
CDR3: CASSSERRNEQYF
DNA: TGTGCCAGTAGTTCCGAGCGACGGAACGAGCAGTACTTC

D: .
size: .
J: TRBJ1-4
V: TRBV7-9
CDR3: CASSNWEETNEKLFF
DNA: TGTGCCAGCAGCAACTGGGAGGAAACTAATGAAAAACTGTTTTTT

D: .
size: .
J: TRBJ1-6
V: TRBV5-1
CDR3: CASSPGQLNSPLHF
DNA: TGCGCCAGCAGCCCAGGACAGCTCAATTCACCCCTCCACTTT

D: .
size: .
J: TRBJ2-7
V: TRBV5-5
CDR3: CASSLTPGGGREQYF
DNA: TGTGCCAGCAGCTTGACCCCAGGGGGAGGTCGAGAGCAGTACTTC

D: .
size: .
J: TRBJ2-4
V: TRBV7-9
CDR3: CASSSTGDFKNIQYF
DNA: TGTGCCAGCAGCTCGACAGGAGATTTCAAAAACATTCAGTACTTC

D: .
size: .
J: TRBJ1-4
V: TRBV6-6
CDR3: CASSAQGGNEKLFF
DNA: TGTGCCAGCAGTGCACAGGGAGGCAATGAAAAACTGTTTTTT

D: .
size: .
J: TRBJ2-5
V: TRBV4-2
CDR3: CASSETSQETQYF
DNA: TGTGCCAGCAGCGAAACTAGCCAAGAGACCCAGTACTTC

D: TRBD2
size: .
J: TRBJ2-7
V: TRBV10-2
CDR3: CASINPASGSSYEQYF
DNA: TGCGCCAGCATTAACCCCGCTAGCGGGAGCTCCTACGAGCAGTACTTC

D: TRBD1
size: .
J: TRBJ1-2
V: TRBV28
CDR3: CASSTGQGYYGYTF
DNA: TGTGCCAGCAGTACAGGACAGGGCTACTATGGCTACACCTTC

D: .
size: .
J: TRBJ2-5
V: TRBV29-1
CDR3: CGVEGDGGIETQYF
DNA: TGCGGCGTTGAAGGGGACGGGGGAATAGAGACCCAGTACTTC

D: .
size: .
J: TRBJ2-2
V: TRBV29-1
CDR3: CSVDPNLGSGELFF
DNA: TGCAGCGTTGATCCAAACCTGGGCTCCGGGGAGCTGTTTTTT

D: TRBD1
size: .
J: TRBJ2-1
V: TRBV28
CDR3: CASSLYGTGYNEQFF
DNA: TGTGCCAGCAGTTTATACGGGACAGGATACAATGAGCAGTTCTTC

D: TRBD2
size: .
J: TRBJ2-1
V: TRBV7-9
CDR3: CASSGLAGRGNEQFF
DNA: TGTGCCAGCAGCGGACTAGCGGGAAGAGGTAATGAGCAGTTCTTC

D: .
size: .
J: TRBJ2-1
V: TRBV7-2
CDR3: CASSPHPGRTYNEQFF
DNA: TGTGCCAGCAGCCCCCACCCGGGACGGACCTACAATGAGCAGTTCTTC

D: .
size: .
J: TRBJ2-7
V: TRBV6-5
CDR3: CASSYEAALSYEQYF
DNA: TGTGCCAGCAGTTACGAGGCAGCCCTCTCCTACGAGCAGTACTTC

D: TRBD2
size: .
J: TRBJ2-1
V: TRBV9
CDR3: CASSVAGSGRAGGYNEQFF
DNA: TGTGCCAGCAGCGTAGCAGGTAGCGGGAGGGCCGGTGGCTACAATGAGCAGTTCTTC

D: .
size: once
J: TRBJ2-7
V: TRBV27
CDR3: CASSLLGTYEQYF
DNA: TGTGCCAGCAGTTTATTGGGAACCTACGAGCAGTACTTC

D: .
size: .
J: TRBJ1-4
V: TRBV9
CDR3: CASSSAGSWNEKLFF
DNA: TGTGCCAGCAGCTCTGCCGGGTCCTGGAATGAAAAACTGTTTTTT

D: .
size: once
J: TRBJ2-1
V: TRBV6-4
CDR3: CASGVGGRGNEQFF
DNA: TGTGCCAGCGGGGTCGGCGGAAGGGGTAATGAGCAGTTCTTC

D: .
size: .
J: TRBJ2-4
V: TRBV27
CDR3: CASTPVGSENIQYF
DNA: TGTGCCAGCACCCCCGTGGGGTCGGAAAACATTCAGTACTTC

D: TRBD2
size: .
J: TRBJ2-3
V: TRBV5-8
CDR3: CASSPGLVPSTDTQYF
DNA: TGTGCCAGCAGCCCGGGACTAGTTCCGAGTACAGATACGCAGTATTTT

D: TRBD1
size: .
J: TRBJ2-7
V: TRBV6-5
CDR3: CASSYSGTGHYEQYF
DNA: TGTGCCAGCAGTTACTCGGGGACAGGGCACTACGAGCAGTACTTC